This T cell receptor beta chain was obtained from a study of radiation and T cells in renal cell carcinoma. Clones were sequenced by immunoSEQ multiplex PCR, and TCRdb holds only the in-frame ones, with some missing. The table lists 25,000 to 40,000 clones, about 84% of them singletons. Points from the study as a whole: Pretreatment tumor biopsies were lacking, so baseline clonotypes are unknown. Top tumor clonotypes rose in blood 2 weeks post-radiation, then contracted.

Noted time point: blood 4 weeks post-SBRT, at nephrectomy. Treatment indicated: 15 Gy SBRT to primary tumor, nephrectomy 4 weeks later. Nephrectomy followed 15 Gy stereotactic body radiation by 4 weeks. Blood was sampled at baseline, 2 weeks and 4 weeks after SBRT. This clone was detected only once. Antigen specificity is unknown. V lost 0 bases to trimming and J lost 5 bases; unmatched junction nucleotides: 11. The CDR3 length is 16 residues. The germline CDR1 and CDR2 sequences are SQVTM and ANQGSEA. This specimen was blood, taken from a patient whose treatment included radiotherapy and nephrectomy. This receptor was identified in a man aged 55 to 69 with renal cell carcinoma. This chain connects TRBV29-1 to TRBJ2-5; 8 nucleotides line up with TRBD2. In nucleotides, the CDR3 is TGCAGCGTTGAAGACCTACCGGGAGGGAGTGGCGAGACCCAGTACTTC. Encoded protein: CSVEDLPGGSGETQYF.